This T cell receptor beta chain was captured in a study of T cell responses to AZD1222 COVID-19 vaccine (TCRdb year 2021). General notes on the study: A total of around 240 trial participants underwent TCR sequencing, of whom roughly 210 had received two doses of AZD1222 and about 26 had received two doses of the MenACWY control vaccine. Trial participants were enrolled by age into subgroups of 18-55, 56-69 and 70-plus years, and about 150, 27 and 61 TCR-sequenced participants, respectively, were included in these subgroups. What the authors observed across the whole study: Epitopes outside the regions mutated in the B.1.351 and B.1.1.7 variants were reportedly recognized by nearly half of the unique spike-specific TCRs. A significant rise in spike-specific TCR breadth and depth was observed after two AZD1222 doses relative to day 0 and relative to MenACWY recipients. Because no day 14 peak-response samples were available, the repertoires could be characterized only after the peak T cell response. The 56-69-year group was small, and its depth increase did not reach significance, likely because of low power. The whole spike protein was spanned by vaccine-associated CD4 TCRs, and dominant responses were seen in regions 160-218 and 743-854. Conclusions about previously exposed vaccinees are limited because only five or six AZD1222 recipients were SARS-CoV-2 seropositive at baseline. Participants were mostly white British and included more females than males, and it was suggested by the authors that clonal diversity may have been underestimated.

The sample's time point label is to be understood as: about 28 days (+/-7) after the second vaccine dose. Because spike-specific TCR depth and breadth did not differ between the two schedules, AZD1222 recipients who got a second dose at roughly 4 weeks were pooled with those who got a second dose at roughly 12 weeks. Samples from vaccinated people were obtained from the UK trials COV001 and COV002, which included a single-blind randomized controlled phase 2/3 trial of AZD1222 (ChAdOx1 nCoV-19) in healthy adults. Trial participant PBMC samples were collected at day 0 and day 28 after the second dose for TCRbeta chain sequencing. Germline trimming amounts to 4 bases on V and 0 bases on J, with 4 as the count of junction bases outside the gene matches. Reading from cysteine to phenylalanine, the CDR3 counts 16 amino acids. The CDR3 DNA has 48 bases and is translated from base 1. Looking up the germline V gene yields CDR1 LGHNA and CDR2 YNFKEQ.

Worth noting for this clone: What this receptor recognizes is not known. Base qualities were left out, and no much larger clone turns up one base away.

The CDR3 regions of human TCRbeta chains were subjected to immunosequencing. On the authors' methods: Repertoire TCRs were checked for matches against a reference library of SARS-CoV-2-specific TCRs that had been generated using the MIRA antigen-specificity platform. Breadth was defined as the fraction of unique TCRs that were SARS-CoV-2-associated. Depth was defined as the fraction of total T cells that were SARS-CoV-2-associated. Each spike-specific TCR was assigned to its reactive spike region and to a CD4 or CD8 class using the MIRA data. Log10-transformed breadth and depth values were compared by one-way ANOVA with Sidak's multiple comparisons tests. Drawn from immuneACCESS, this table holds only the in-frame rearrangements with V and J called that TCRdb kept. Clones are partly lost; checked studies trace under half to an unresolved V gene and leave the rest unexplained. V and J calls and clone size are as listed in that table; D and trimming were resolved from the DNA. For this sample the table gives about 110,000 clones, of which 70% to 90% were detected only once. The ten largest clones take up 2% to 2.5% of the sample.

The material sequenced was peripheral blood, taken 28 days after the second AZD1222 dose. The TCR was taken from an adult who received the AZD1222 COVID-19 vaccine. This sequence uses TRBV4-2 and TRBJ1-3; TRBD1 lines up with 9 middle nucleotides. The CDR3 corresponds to CASSLGQGRSGNTIYF. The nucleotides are TGTGCCAGCAGCCTCGGACAGGGGCGCTCTGGAAACACCATATATTTT.